Sequencing of this T cell receptor beta chain was carried out in a study of blood T cell repertoires in COVID-19. Whole-study context: Acute and convalescent COVID-19 samples came from the United States, Italy and Spain. Sample material is recorded as cDNA or gDNA derived from T cells, B-cell-depleted T cells, or PBMCs.

In the original analysis: Using reference gene primer amplification, nucleated cell counts were estimated. Here immunoSEQ multiplex PCR was the method, and the copy in TCRdb shows in-frame clones only, minus some. V and J calls and clone size are those listed in that table; D and trimming were worked out from the DNA. The repertoire holds about 150,000 clones, with 75% to 95% as singletons. This CDR3 spans 19 amino acids. V lost 4 bases, J lost 2 bases, and 27 bases lay in between. Germline CDR1 and CDR2: SGDLS and YYNGEE. V usage is TRBV9 and J usage is TRBJ1-1; tentative D call: TRBD1 (5 bases). The source is a man aged 45-60 years with acute or convalescent COVID-19. Input material: peripheral blood. In DNA form, the CDR3 reads TGTGCCAGCAGCCGAGGCTTGTGGATTGGGACGGGGGTTAACACTGAAGCTTTCTTT. This codes for CASSRGLWIGTGVNTEAFF.